What follows describes a single T cell receptor (beta chain). Its specificity is not known. The data derive from a study of T cell responses to AZD1222 COVID-19 vaccine. Overall study findings and caveats: CD4 TCRs covered the whole spike, strongest at regions 160-218 and 743-854. The donor cohort was predominantly white British with a female majority, and clonal diversity may have been underestimated. Per reports, nearly half of all spike-specific TCRs target regions that are unmutated in variants.

Second-dose recipients at about 4 or about 12 weeks were treated as one pooled group. The assay was immunoSEQ multiplex PCR, and TCRdb's table has in-frame clones only and misses some. In the table there are more than 85,000 clones, roughly nine tenths of which are singletons. This CDR3 has 15 amino acids. V gave up 2 bases and J gave up 2 bases, with 13 bases separating them. Germline CDR1 reads MNHEY; CDR2 reads SVGAGI. The TCR was taken from an adult who received the AZD1222 COVID-19 vaccine. The sequencing used peripheral blood, collected 28 days after the second AZD1222 dose. The chain links TRBV6-5 to TRBJ2-7, with no clear D. CDR3 protein: CASSYLLDTAYEQYF. The DNA of the CDR3 is TGTGCCAGCAGTTACCTCCTGGATACCGCCTACGAGCAGTACTTC.